Below, 30 T cell receptor beta chains from the same sample are listed, as sequenced in a study of sequential checkpoint blockade in melanoma. Specified treatment: randomized to nivolumab then ipilimumab (arm A) or the reverse (arm B). Sequencing was performed with immunoSEQ multiplex PCR; in TCRdb, only in-frame clones are kept and a portion is missing. Of 2,500 or so clones in the sample, less than 30% were seen once. The source material was tumor tissue (inferred from file names), sampled from a patient given nivolumab and ipilimumab in sequence. Receptors were obtained from a human donor with melanoma.

This chain joins TRBV11-3 and TRBJ2-5; 7 positions match TRBD1. V gave up 5 bases and J gave up 3 bases; unmatched junction bases: 12. Germline V CDR1 and CDR2: SGHNT, YENEEA. The CDR3 length is 16 residues. The CDR3 bases are TGTGCCAGCAGCGTTACGGGACAGATATTTAAAGAGACCCAGTACTTC. As protein: CASSVTGQIFKETQYF.

This clone was detected a few times. The chain joins TRBV6-8 to TRBJ1-2, with D hard to call. The V gene lost 5 bases and the J gene lost 0 bases, with 13 bases spanning the gap. The CDR3 covers 15 residues. Germline-derived CDR1 and CDR2 are MNHGY and SAAAGT. CDR3 protein: CASSEFGSSNYGYTF. In nucleotides, the CDR3 is TGTGCCAGCAGTGAGTTTGGGAGTTCTAACTATGGCTACACCTTC.

This clone has just a few counts. This chain connects TRBV6-8 to TRBJ2-7, with D maybe TRBD2 (6 bases). The V gene's germline CDR1 is MNHGY and CDR2 SAAAGT. V gave up 7 bases and J gave up 3 bases, with 16 bases separating them. There are 14 residues in the CDR3. The CDR3 sequence is CASKAGTFNYEQYV. For the CDR3, the DNA is TGTGCCAGCAAAGCTGGGACTTTCAACTACGAGCAGTACGTC.

In its sample, this clone was seen a few times. The chain recombines TRBV6-8 with TRBJ1-5; possibly TRBD1 for D (5 bases). CDR3 size: 14 residues. V lost 8 bases and J lost 2, with 13 bases in between. Germline values: CDR1 MNHGY, CDR2 SAAAGT. The CDR3 reads CASAPGTGNQPQHF. CDR3 nucleotide sequence: TGTGCCAGCGCCCCCGGGACGGGCAATCAGCCCCAGCATTTT.

In its sample, this clone was seen a few times. The chain carries TRBV6-4 and TRBJ2-3; D uncertain. The CDR3 consists of 11 residues. Germline CDR1 reads MRHNA; CDR2 reads SNTAGT. V was cut by 9 bases and J by 6 bases, with 10 bases left in between. The CDR3 DNA is TGTGCCAGTCTCGCCGGGGATACGCAGTATTTT. Translation gives CASLAGDTQYF.

This clone is medium-sized within its sample. The chain couples TRBV11-3 to TRBJ2-1; no firm D call. The V gene's germline CDR1 is SGHNT and CDR2 YENEEA. This CDR3 has 15 amino acids. V was clipped by 1 base and J by 4 bases, with 11 bases between them. Written as DNA, the CDR3 is TGTGCCAGCAGCTTAGGAGGTCTCTCATACAATGAGCAGTTCTTC. Its protein is CASSLGGLSYNEQFF. The whole variable domain, filled in from reference TRBV11-3 and TRBJ2-1, reads EAGVVQSPRYKIIEKKQPVAFWCNPISGHNTLYWYLQNLGQGPELLIRYENEEAVDDSQLPKDRFSAERLKGVDSTLKIQPAELGDSAVYLCASSLGGLSYNEQFFGPGTRLTVL.

There are a few counts of this clone. The genes are TRBV28 and TRBJ1-2; maybe TRBD1 (6 bases). Germline values: CDR1 MDHEN, CDR2 SYDVKM. The CDR3 runs 13 residues. With 3 bases removed from V and 9 bases from J, the gap between germline ends came to 14 bases. The CDR3 loop is CASSFQGQPRYTF. The CDR3 DNA sequence: TGTGCCAGCAGTTTTCAAGGACAGCCTCGCTACACCTTC.

The genes are TRBV10-2 and TRBJ1-5, with D tentatively TRBD1 (6 bases). This CDR3 is 15 amino acids long. With 0 bases removed from V and 9 bases from J, the gap between germline ends came to 15 bases. Germline CDR1 reads WSHSY; CDR2 reads SAAADI. The CDR3 region is CASSESLGGRGPQHF. CDR3 coding DNA: TGCGCCAGCAGTGAGTCCCTCGGGGGGCGGGGGCCCCAGCATTTT.

Of note for this clone: Mismatch with germline at one junction end may stem from a read error. This chain uses TRBV6-8 with TRBJ2-1; D remains unclear. Germline lookup yields CDR1 MNHGY and CDR2 SAAAGT. This CDR3 has 15 residues. The CDR3 here is CASSDSPSSYNEQFF. CDR3 nucleotide sequence: TGTGCCAGCAGTGACTCCCCCAGCTCCTACAATGAGCAGTTCTTC.

This clone was counted between two and nine times. The chain couples TRBV30 to TRBJ1-6, with D unresolved. The germline V and J ends were trimmed by 3 bases and 7 bases, with 16 bases remaining between them. Germline V gene lookup returns CDR1 GTSNPN and CDR2 SVGIG (reference sequence). The CDR3 is 15 amino acids. Here the CDR3 reads CAWRWNTGRNSPLHF. For the CDR3, the DNA is TGTGCCTGGAGGTGGAATACGGGGAGGAATTCACCCCTCCACTTT.

The chain joins TRBV16 to TRBJ2-7; a weak D match, TRBD2 (6 bases). Germline CDR1 KGHSY, CDR2 FQNENV. This CDR3 spans 13 amino acids. The V and J ends lost 1 base and 6 bases respectively, with 10 bases between them. The DNA for the CDR3 is TGTGCCAGCAGCCAATGGAGGGAATCCGAGCAGTACGTC. Protein sequence: CASSQWRESEQYV.

This chain uses TRBV25-1 with TRBJ1-5; 9 bases are a match to TRBD1. The CDR3 length is 17 residues. Per the germline V gene, CDR1 is MGHDK and CDR2 is SYGVNS. The ends lost 4 bases at V and 1 base at J; junction bases unmatched: 8. Here the CDR3 reads CASSARGQGNSNQPQHF. In DNA, the CDR3 is TGTGCCAGCAGTGCTCGGGGACAGGGAAACAGCAATCAGCCCCAGCATTTT. Supplemented by reference TRBV25-1 and TRBJ1-5, the full variable domain reads EADIYQTPRYLVIGTGKKITLECSQTMGHDKMYWYQQDPGMELHLIHYSYGVNSTEKGDLSSESTVSRIRTEHFPLTLESARPSHTSQYLCASSARGQGNSNQPQHFGDGTRLSIL.

Turning to this clone: Different DNA sequences within this sample yield the same CDR3. The V call is TRBV5-1, the J call TRBJ1-1; possible D gene TRBD1, 5 bases. Trimming removed 2 bases from V and 3 bases from J, with 11 bases in between. The CDR3 covers 14 residues. The V gene's germline CDR1 is SGHRS and CDR2 YFSETQ. The CDR3, as DNA: TGCGCCAGCAGCTTAGCGGGGGGTTACACTGAAGCTTTCTTT. Translation gives CASSLAGGYTEAFF. The whole variable domain, remainder taken from reference TRBV5-1 and TRBJ1-1, is KAGVTQTPRYLIKTRGQQVTLSCSPISGHRSVSWYQQTPGQGLQFLFEYFSETQRNKGNFPGRFSGRQFSNSRSEMNVSTLELGDSALYLCASSLAGGYTEAFFGQGTRLTVV.

The chain employs TRBV29-1 and TRBJ2-7; a possible D gene is TRBD1 (5 bases). The germline CDR1 and CDR2 sequences are SQVTM and ANQGSEA. V lost 4 bases to trimming and J lost 1 base, with 11 bases between them. There are 13 residues in the CDR3. The CDR3 DNA reads TGCAGCGTTGTAACAGGCTCATCCTACGAGCAGTACTTC. Translated, it gives CSVVTGSSYEQYF.

This clone counts as medium-sized. The genes are TRBV11-3 and TRBJ2-3, with 7 bases fitting TRBD1. V shed 2 bases, J shed 5 bases, and the junction held 4 bases outside the gene matches. Germline CDR1 SGHNT, CDR2 YENEEA. The CDR3 has 14 residues. CDR3 in amino acids: CASSLRGPRDTQYF. The CDR3 DNA reads TGTGCCAGCAGCTTAAGGGGGCCTAGAGATACGCAGTATTTT.

This clone is judged medium-sized. The chain's CDR3 is CASSWSLGGSNQPQHF. The CDR3 DNA reads TGTGCCAGCAGCTGGTCCTTGGGAGGGAGCAATCAGCCCCAGCATTTT. The chain carries TRBV11-3 and TRBJ1-5; D call uncertain. Trimming took 4 bases from V and 1 from J, leaving 14 bases between them. From germline, CDR1 is SGHNT and CDR2 YENEEA. The length of the CDR3 is 16 residues.

The genes are TRBV19 and TRBJ2-6; D unclear. This CDR3 has 16 residues. Germline lookup yields CDR1 LNHDA and CDR2 SQIVND (reference sequence). V dropped 0 bases and J dropped 0 bases, with 6 bases sitting between them. CDR3 bases: TGTGCCAGTAGTATAGATCACAGCTCTGGGGCCAACGTCCTGACTTTC. Translating it yields CASSIDHSSGANVLTF.

This clone was observed a few times. The chain has TRBV6-8 and TRBJ1-1; D unclear. V was trimmed by 6 bases and J by 5 bases, leaving 16 bases between them. Germline-derived CDR1 and CDR2 are MNHGY and SAAAGT. The CDR3 length is 14 residues. CDR3 in DNA: TGTGCCAGCAGCGAATCGCGGCGGGAGACTGAAGCTTTCTTT. As protein: CASSESRRETEAFF.

Comments on this clone: The junction shows a germline mismatch at one end, possibly a read error. This sequence joins TRBV6-8 and TRBJ2-5; a possible D gene is TRBD1 (5 bases). CDR1 MNHGY and CDR2 SAAAGT come from the germline V gene. The CDR3 loop spans 14 amino acids. The CDR3 protein is CAISAPGLGETQYF. CDR3 bases: TGTGCCATCAGTGCCCCAGGGTTGGGAGAGACCCAGTACTTC.

This clone is medium-sized (0.01 to 0.1%) within its sample. The chain links TRBV11-3 to TRBJ1-4, with 9 bases fitting TRBD1. CDR3 length: 15 amino acids. CDR1 is SGHNT, CDR2 YENEEA, per germline. V was clipped by 5 bases and J by 5 bases; unmatched bases: 6. CDR3 residues: CASSLPTGGNEKLFF. The CDR3 bases are TGTGCCAGCAGCCTACCGACAGGGGGAAATGAAAAACTGTTTTTT.

Many counts were recorded for this clone. The gene calls are TRBV11-3 and TRBJ2-5; the match to TRBD1 covers 9 bases. This CDR3 is built from 17 residues. The germline V gene encodes CDR1 SGHNT and CDR2 YENEEA. After removal of 5 bases from V and 5 bases from J, the junction contained 15 bases not matched to a gene. The CDR3 DNA follows: TGTGCCAGCAGCCTTGGGACAGGGAATATTAGGGGGGAGACCCAGTACTTC. It yields the protein CASSLGTGNIRGETQYF.

The chain combines TRBV19 with TRBJ1-1, with D possibly TRBD1 on 6 matching bases. The CDR3 totals 16 residues. Germline loops: CDR1 LNHDA, CDR2 SQIVND (reference sequence). The V gene lost 5 bases and the J gene lost 4 bases, with 20 bases spanning the gap. The CDR3 DNA reads as TGTGCCAGTAGTCCCATTTCCGGACAGAAGACCACTGAAGCTTTCTTT. Translation: CASSPISGQKTTEAFF.

The V gene is TRBV6-8, the J gene TRBJ2-1; TRBD2 matches at 9 bases. Germline values: CDR1 MNHGY, CDR2 SAAAGT. V shed 0 bases and J 14 bases; nucleotides not matched to a gene: 11. This CDR3 has 15 amino acids. The CDR3 sequence is CASSYSGGGAGLEFF. CDR3 nucleotide sequence: TGTGCCAGCAGTTACTCGGGCGGGGGGGCCGGTCTCGAGTTCTTC.

The chain links TRBV18 to TRBJ1-1; a possible D gene is TRBD1 (6 bases). The CDR3 runs to 16 residues. The V end was cut by 4 bases, the J end by 3 bases, with 18 bases between. The germline V gene has CDR1 KGHSH and CDR2 LQKENI. The CDR3 DNA sequence: TGTGCCAGCTCACGATTCCCAGGGGAAGGGGACACTGAAGCTTTCTTT. Amino acid sequence: CASSRFPGEGDTEAFF. Supplemented by reference TRBV18 and TRBJ1-1, the full variable domain reads NAGVMQNPRHLVRRRGQEARLRCSPMKGHSHVYWYRQLPEEGLKFMVYLQKENIIDESGMPKERFSAEFPKEGPSILRIQQVVRGDSAAYFCASSRFPGEGDTEAFFGQGTRLTVV.

This clone is medium-sized by share. The J gene is TRBJ2-5, the V gene TRBV6-8; 13 bases fit TRBD2. The CDR3 runs to 17 residues. Germline CDR1 MNHGY, CDR2 SAAAGT. J was trimmed by 4 bases and V by 4 bases; bases with no gene match: 9. CDR3 region: CASSFATSGGVGETQYF. The DNA of the CDR3 is TGTGCCAGCAGTTTCGCCACTAGCGGGGGGGTAGGAGAGACCCAGTACTTC.

The chain couples TRBV19 to TRBJ1-2, with TRBD1 identical over 8 bases. CDR1 and CDR2 from the germline V gene are LNHDA and SQIVND (reference sequence). The CDR3 length is 18 residues. V gave up 0 bases and J gave up 4 bases; unmatched junction bases: 13. The CDR3 spells CASSIDHPAGTGTYGYTF. The DNA for the CDR3 is TGTGCCAGTAGTATAGACCACCCCGCCGGGACAGGAACCTATGGCTACACCTTC.

The rearrangement joins TRBV19 to TRBJ1-1; D gene unclear. Per the germline V gene, CDR1 is LNHDA and CDR2 is SQIVND (reference sequence). The ends were cut back, 3 bases at V and 3 bases at J, with 14 bases in the middle. The CDR3 covers 15 residues. The CDR3 nucleotides are TGTGCCAGTAGTATTGTAGCAGGTCGTGACACTGAAGCTTTCTTT. This codes for CASSIVAGRDTEAFF.

By its share, this clone is medium-sized. V gene TRBV11-3 combines with J gene TRBJ2-5, with D possibly being TRBD2 (6 bases). Trimming cost V 5 bases and J 5 bases, with 15 bases left between them. This CDR3 comprises 14 residues. Germline-derived CDR1 and CDR2 are SGHNT and YENEEA. The CDR3 region has the DNA TGTGCCAGCAGCCGTGGCTGGGGGGTGGAGACCCAGTACTTC. Translation gives CASSRGWGVETQYF.

The chain combines TRBV6-8 with TRBJ2-7; 8 bases line up with TRBD2. The CDR3 runs 14 residues. Per the germline V gene, CDR1 is MNHGY and CDR2 is SAAAGT. V dropped 0 bases and J dropped 5; count of bases not matched to a gene: 3. The CDR3 DNA is TGTGCCAGCAGTTACTCTCGGGAGGGGCACGAGCAGTACGTC. Protein product: CASSYSREGHEQYV.

This clone is deemed large. This chain connects TRBV11-3 to TRBJ2-1; D is perhaps TRBD2 (5 bases). The V gene lost 3 bases and the J gene lost 2 bases, with 11 bases spanning the gap. In germline, CDR1 is SGHNT, CDR2 YENEEA. The CDR3 runs to 15 residues. CDR3 bases: TGTGCCAGCAGCTTGGATAGCGTTCCCTACAATGAGCAGTTCTTC. Its translation: CASSLDSVPYNEQFF.